This T cell receptor (beta chain) was observed in a study of blood T cell repertoires in COVID-19 (TCRdb year 2020). As for the study more broadly: Collaborator samples came from the United States, Italy and Spain and covered acute and convalescent phases of COVID-19. The material from the prospective study consisted of cDNA or gDNA derived from T cells, B-cell-depleted T cells, or PBMCs. The dataset comprised deeply sampled blood TCRbeta repertoires from subjects exposed to, actively infected with, or recovered from COVID-19. The repertoires were released in a freely available public database meant as a resource for research on the immune response to SARS-CoV-2. Samples were obtained from the ongoing ImmuneRACE study (first 160 participants) and from about 1,300 subjects provided by 6 global collaborators. A de-identified subject ID, COVID-19 status, age in years and sex were almost always included in the sample metadata. Where HLA class I and class II types were available, the types were taken from metadata supplied by the sample provider, not from assay-based typing. General study outcomes and caveats: Clinical and demographic metadata were provided uncurated, with the amount varying by source and participant.

With regard to this clone: The antigen it recognizes is unknown. Per-base quality was not reported, and no clone a single base away is much larger than it.

Trimming accounts for 6 bases at V and 1 base at J, while the number of junction bases matched to no gene is 6. The CDR1 and CDR2 encoded by the germline V gene are MNHEY and SVGEGT. From its cysteine to its phenylalanine, the CDR3 spans 16 amino acids. Left in the record is the CDR3 DNA by itself, 48 bases read in frame from the first base. TCRbeta CDR3 regions were amplified from genomic DNA using the immunoSEQ Assay, a bias-controlled multiplex PCR. In the source study's methods: The number of nucleated cells in each sample was estimated from the amplification of reference gene primers within the assay. To quantify the absolute abundance of each unique TCRbeta CDR3 rearrangement, sequence reads were collapsed and filtered. For each sample, productive Simpson clonality was calculated as the square root of Simpson's diversity index across productive rearrangements. TCRdb limited this immuneACCESS table to in-frame rearrangements with V and J called. A share of clones is missing; checked studies link under half to unresolved V genes, and the rest is unexplained. V and J calls and clone size are given by that table; D and trimming were obtained from the DNA. The sample data list 350,000 to 400,000 clones, and roughly nine tenths of these were observed just once. Of the sample, 0.95% to 1.1% is held by the ten largest clones.

Participants in the prospective study were aged roughly 18 to 100 years, lived in 20 to 30 United States geographic areas, and enrolled through a virtual design. Cohort assignment in the prospective study relied on participant-reported clinical history from a screening survey and a study questionnaire. Recovered participants in ImmuneRACE Cohort 3 were defined as having two consecutive negative NP/OP PCR tests, clearance from a healthcare professional, or resolution of symptoms. Mobile phlebotomists in the prospective study collected whole blood, serum and a nasopharyngeal or oropharyngeal swab from every participant. Prospective study participants could optionally give additional blood draws and questionnaires over an approximately 2-month period. Before DNA extraction, blood samples from the prospective study were shipped at room temperature or frozen.

This receptor was identified in a man younger than 35 who had recovered from COVID-19. Sequencing input: PBMCs or T cells enriched from blood (not recorded which). This chain joins TRBV6-2 or TRBV6-3 to TRBJ2-7, with 13 bases in between that match TRBD2. The CDR3 in this case is CASSRTSGGASYEQYF. Read as DNA, the sequence is TGTGCCAGCAGCCGGACTAGCGGGGGTGCTTCCTACGAGCAGTACTTC.